The clone carrying this TCR beta chain came up many times. Its antigen is as yet unknown. These data are taken from a study of T-cell memory formation after mild COVID-19. Overall study findings and caveats: Clones that contracted from day 15 to 85 had balanced CD4/CD8; later expanders were CD4+ biased.

TCRdb passed the 5' RACE reads through MiXCR, listing each CDR3 protein once. Of about 360,000 distinct CDR3 sequences in the sample, approximately 14% are singletons; the top ten hold under 25%. Germline CDR1 DFQATT, CDR2 SNEGSKA (reference sequence). The CDR3 spans 17 residues. The germline V and J ends were trimmed by 3 bases and 5 bases, with 25 bases remaining between them. The chain joins TRBV20-1 to TRBJ2-5; tentative D call: TRBD2 (6 bases). The source of this sequence is a young man who had mild COVID-19 (a few samples of this study predate the infection). Cell type and time point are not known. The sample taken for sequencing was PBMCs or a T cell subset sorted from them (not recorded which). The CDR3 DNA reads TGCAGTGCTAGGGATCAGGGTTCGGGGGTCGATGCGGAGACCCAGTACTTC. Protein product: CSARDQGSGVDAETQYF.